This record concerns one TCR beta chain sequence. This record comes from a study of regulatory T cells in long-lasting Graves disease. The time point here: newly diagnosed GD, antithyroid drugs for less than 3 months. Making the TCR library involved RNA that had been extracted from PBMCs. Patient provenance is recorded as an endocrinology department in Xi'an, China. For TCR beta, libraries came from iRepertoire HTBI primers and Arm-PCR of CDR3 regions. TCRdb re-called the multiplex PCR reads through MiXCR, storing one row per CDR3 protein. The data hold 580,000 or so distinct CDR3 sequences, with about 16% observed a single time. The sample also formed part of further work on T cells in Graves' hyperthyroidism and ophthalmopathy. That report adds: The definition of stable Graves' hyperthyroidism was no ophthalmopathy progression within 18 months. Diagnosis of hyperthyroidism was new in patients aged 18 to 65, and its duration was under 2 months. The HTBI primer set was used in a first-round RT-PCR of the TCR CDR3.

This specimen consisted of peripheral blood mononuclear cells (PBMCs), obtained at new diagnosis, from a patient treated with antithyroid drugs. The receptor's source is a man between 18 and 35 years old with Graves disease.

As DNA, the CDR3 is TGTGCCAGCAGCCTACAAGGGGGGGAAGGTGGAGAGCAGTTCTTC. Translated: CASSLQGGEGGEQFF. J is TRBJ2-1 and V is TRBV3-1; D perhaps matches TRBD2 (7 bases). The CDR3 spans 15 residues. Trimming removed 4 bases from V and 10 bases from J, with 20 bases in between. Germline lookup yields CDR1 LGHDT and CDR2 YNNKEL (reference sequence).